This TCR beta chain comes out of a study of OX40 agonist ivuxolimab in advanced cancers. Overall study results and limits: Nonresponders included some who also had low normalized T-cell clonal expansion.

As concerns this clone: The target antigen is unknown.

Profiled with immunoSEQ multiplex PCR; TCRdb holds only in-frame clones, not every one. The data show roughly 20,000 clones, with about four fifths seen just once and 21% held by the top ten. The CDR3 is 13 residues long. Germline V gene sequence: CDR1 SGHKS, CDR2 YYEKEE (reference sequence). V dropped 0 bases and J dropped 9 bases, with 10 bases sitting between them. Sample: CD4+ or CD8+ T cells sorted from blood, taken in a trial of the OX40 agonist ivuxolimab. The chain joins TRBV5-5 to TRBJ2-1; D could derive from TRBD1 or TRBD2 (5 bases each). This sequence was found in an adult with an advanced solid tumor such as melanoma, head and neck, liver or kidney cancer. CDR3 loop: CASSLGGDPEQFF. In DNA, the CDR3 is TGTGCCAGCAGCTTGGGAGGGGACCCTGAGCAGTTCTTC. The entire variable domain, with the rest obtained from reference TRBV5-5 and TRBJ2-1, is as follows: DAGVTQSPTHLIKTRGQQVTLRCSPISGHKSVSWYQQVLGQGPQFIFQYYEKEERGRGNFPDRFSARQFPNYSSELNVNALLLGDSALYLCASSLGGDPEQFFGPGTRLTVL.